This TCR beta chain was sequenced during a study of CDR3 diversity in severe acne. Via MiXCR, TCRdb re-called the PCR reads, giving one row per CDR3 protein. Of under 95,000 distinct CDR3 sequences detected, about half appear once; the ten largest clones hold around 9.1%. Trimming removed 4 bases at V and 2 bases at J, with 11 bases between. This CDR3 has 14 residues. The chain is built from TRBV12-3 or TRBV12-4 and TRBJ1-1, with a tentative D call TRBD1 (6 bases). The sample taken for sequencing was blood. The clonotype was recovered from a male donor in good health, serving as a control. CDR3 bases: TGTGCCAGCAGTTCGGCAGGGGCTAACACTGAAGCTTTCTTT. Protein sequence: CASSSAGANTEAFF.